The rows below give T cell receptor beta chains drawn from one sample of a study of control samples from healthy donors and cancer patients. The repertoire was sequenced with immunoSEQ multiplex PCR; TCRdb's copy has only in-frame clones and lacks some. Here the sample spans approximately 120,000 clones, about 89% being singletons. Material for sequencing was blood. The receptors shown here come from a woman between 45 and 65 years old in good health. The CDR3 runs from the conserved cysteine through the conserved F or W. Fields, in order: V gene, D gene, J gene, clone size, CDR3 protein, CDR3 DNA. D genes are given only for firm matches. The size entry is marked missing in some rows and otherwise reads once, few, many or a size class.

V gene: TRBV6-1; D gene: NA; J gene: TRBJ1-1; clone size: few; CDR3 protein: CASSEDGNRNTEAFF; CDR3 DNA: TGTGCCAGCAGTGAAGACGGCAACAGGAACACTGAAGCTTTCTTT
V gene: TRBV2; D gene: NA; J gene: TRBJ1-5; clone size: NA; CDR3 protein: CASNGNQHSNQPQHF; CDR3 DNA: TGTGCCAGCAATGGTAATCAGCATAGCAATCAGCCCCAGCATTTT
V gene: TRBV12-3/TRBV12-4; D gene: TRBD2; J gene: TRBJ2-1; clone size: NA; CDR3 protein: CASIASGYNEQFF; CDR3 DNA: TGTGCCAGCATTGCTAGCGGATACAATGAGCAGTTCTTC
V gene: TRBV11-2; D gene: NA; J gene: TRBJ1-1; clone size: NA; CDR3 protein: CAIHLAGGAEAFF; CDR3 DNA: TGTGCCATCCATTTGGCCGGTGGGGCTGAAGCTTTCTTT
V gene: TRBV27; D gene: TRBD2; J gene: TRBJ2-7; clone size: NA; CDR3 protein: CASTAGGSYEQYF; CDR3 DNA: TGTGCCAGCACCGCGGGGGGATCCTACGAGCAGTACTTC
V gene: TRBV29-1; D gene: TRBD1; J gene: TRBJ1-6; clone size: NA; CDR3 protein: CSVVETGTNSPLHF; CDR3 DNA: TGCAGCGTTGTGGAGACAGGGACTAATTCACCCCTCCACTTT
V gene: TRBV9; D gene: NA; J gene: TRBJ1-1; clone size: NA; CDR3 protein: CAGGRRPANSEAFF; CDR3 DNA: TGTGCCGGGGGACGGCGGCCCGCCAACTCTGAAGCTTTCTTT
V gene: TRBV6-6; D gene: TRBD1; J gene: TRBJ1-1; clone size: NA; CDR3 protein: CASSYPGDREGTEAFF; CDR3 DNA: TGTGCCAGCAGTTACCCGGGGGACAGGGAGGGCACTGAAGCTTTCTTT
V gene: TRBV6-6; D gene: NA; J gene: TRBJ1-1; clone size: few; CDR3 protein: CASSLMGSFEAFF; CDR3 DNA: TGTGCCAGCAGTTTGATGGGGTCCTTCGAAGCTTTCTTT
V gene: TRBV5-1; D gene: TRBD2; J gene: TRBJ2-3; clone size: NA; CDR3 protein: CASSGGGDPRDTQYF; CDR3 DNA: TGCGCCAGCAGCGGCGGGGGGGACCCCAGAGATACGCAGTATTTT
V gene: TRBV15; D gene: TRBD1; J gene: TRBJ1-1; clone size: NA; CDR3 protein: CATSTRDSQATEAFF; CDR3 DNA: TGTGCCACCAGCACCCGGGACAGCCAAGCCACTGAAGCTTTCTTT
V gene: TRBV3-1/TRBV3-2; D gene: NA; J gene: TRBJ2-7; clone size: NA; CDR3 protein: CASSPGATYEQYF; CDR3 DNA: TGTGCCAGCAGCCCCGGGGCGACCTACGAGCAGTACTTC
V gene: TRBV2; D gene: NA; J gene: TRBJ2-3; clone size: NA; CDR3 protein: CASNLRGTTDTQYF; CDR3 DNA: TGTGCCAGCAACCTGAGGGGGACTACGGATACGCAGTATTTT
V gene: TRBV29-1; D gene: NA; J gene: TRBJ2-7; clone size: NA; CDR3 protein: CSVETQRQYEQYF; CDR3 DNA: TGCAGCGTTGAAACCCAACGGCAATACGAGCAGTACTTC
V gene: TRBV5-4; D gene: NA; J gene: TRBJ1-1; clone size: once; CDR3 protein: CASSPPQGNTEAFF; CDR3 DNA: TGTGCCAGCAGCCCGCCACAGGGGAACACTGAAGCTTTCTTT
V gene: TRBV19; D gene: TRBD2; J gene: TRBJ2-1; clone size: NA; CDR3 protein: CASSIVGLAGNEQFF; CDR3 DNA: TGTGCCAGTAGTATAGTTGGACTAGCGGGCAATGAGCAGTTCTTC